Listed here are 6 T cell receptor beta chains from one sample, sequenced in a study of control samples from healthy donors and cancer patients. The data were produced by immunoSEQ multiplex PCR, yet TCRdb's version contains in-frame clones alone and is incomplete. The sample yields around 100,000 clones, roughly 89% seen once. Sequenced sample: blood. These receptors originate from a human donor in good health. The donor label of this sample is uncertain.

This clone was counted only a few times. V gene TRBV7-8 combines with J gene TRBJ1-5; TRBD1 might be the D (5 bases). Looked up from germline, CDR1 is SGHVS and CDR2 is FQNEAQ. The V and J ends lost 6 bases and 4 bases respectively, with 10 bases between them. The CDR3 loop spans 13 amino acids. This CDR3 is CASSLKGNQPQHF. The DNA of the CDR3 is TGTGCCAGCAGTCTTAAGGGGAATCAGCCCCAGCATTTT.

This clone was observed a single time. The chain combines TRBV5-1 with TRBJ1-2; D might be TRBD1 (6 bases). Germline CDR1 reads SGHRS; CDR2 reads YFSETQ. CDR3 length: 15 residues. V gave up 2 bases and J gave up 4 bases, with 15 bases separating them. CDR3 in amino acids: CASSFNGGASYGYTF. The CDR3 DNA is TGCGCCAGCAGCTTTAACGGGGGGGCAAGCTATGGCTACACCTTC. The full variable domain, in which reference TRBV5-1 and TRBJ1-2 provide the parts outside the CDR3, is KAGVTQTPRYLIKTRGQQVTLSCSPISGHRSVSWYQQTPGQGLQFLFEYFSETQRNKGNFPGRFSGRQFSNSRSEMNVSTLELGDSALYLCASSFNGGASYGYTFGSGTRLTVV.

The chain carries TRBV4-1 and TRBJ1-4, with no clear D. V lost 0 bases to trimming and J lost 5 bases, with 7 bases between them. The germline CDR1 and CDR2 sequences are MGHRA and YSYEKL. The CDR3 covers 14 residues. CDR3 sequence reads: CASSQEMGNEKLFF. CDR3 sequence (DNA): TGCGCCAGCAGCCAAGAGATGGGGAATGAAAAACTGTTTTTT.

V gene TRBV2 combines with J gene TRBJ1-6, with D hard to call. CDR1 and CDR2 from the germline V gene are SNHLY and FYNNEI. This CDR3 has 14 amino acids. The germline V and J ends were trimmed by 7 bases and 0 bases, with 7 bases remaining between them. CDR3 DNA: TGTGCCAGCATCCAGTACTCCTATAATTCACCCCTCCACTTT. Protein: CASIQYSYNSPLHF.

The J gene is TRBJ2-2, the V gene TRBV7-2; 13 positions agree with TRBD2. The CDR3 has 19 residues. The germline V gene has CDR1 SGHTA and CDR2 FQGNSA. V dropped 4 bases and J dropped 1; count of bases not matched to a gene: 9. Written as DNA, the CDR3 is TGTGCCAGCAGCTCACCGGGACTAGCGGGGATCAAGAACACCGGGGAGCTGTTTTTT. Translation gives CASSSPGLAGIKNTGELFF.

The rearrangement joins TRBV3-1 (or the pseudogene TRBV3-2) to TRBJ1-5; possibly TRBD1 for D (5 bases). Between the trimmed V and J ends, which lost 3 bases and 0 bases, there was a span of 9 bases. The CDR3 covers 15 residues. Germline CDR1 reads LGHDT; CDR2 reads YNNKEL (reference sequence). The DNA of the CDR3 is TGTGCCAGCAGCCAGACAGAGAATAGCAATCAGCCCCAGCATTTT. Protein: CASSQTENSNQPQHF.